This T cell receptor (beta chain) comes out of a study of blood T cells in healthy people across ages. Study background: About one barcoded TCR beta cDNA was captured per two T cells.

The CDR3 has 14 amino acids. V was trimmed by 5 bases and J by 0 bases, leaving 8 bases between them. The germline CDR1 and CDR2 sequences are MGHDK and SYGVNS. The use of a sample-barcoded 5' primer and a J-beta primer mix characterized a second PCR of roughly 6 to 12 cycles. TCRdb reanalysed the 5' RACE reads using MiXCR and keeps one entry per CDR3 protein. The sample gives 650,000 to 800,000 distinct CDR3 sequences, 40% to 65% of which show up once; roughly 14% is in the top ten. Many counts were recorded for this clonotype. The donors, aged about 6 to 90, were healthy Caucasians from Russia. What was sequenced was blood. V gene TRBV25-1 combines with J gene TRBJ2-4, with D perhaps matching TRBD1 (5 bases). This receptor was identified in a woman of 80 years or more in good health. The CDR3 sequence: CASSPQGAKNIQYF. CDR3 sequence (DNA): TGTGCCAGCAGTCCGCAGGGAGCCAAAAACATTCAGTACTTC.